This T cell receptor beta chain appears in the sequencing data of a study of blood T cell repertoires in COVID-19. Germline loops: CDR1 SEHNR, CDR2 FQNEAQ (reference sequence). This CDR3 contains 15 residues. The V gene end was trimmed by 2 bases and the J gene end by 5 bases; junction bases not matched to a gene: 6. Only in-frame clones appear in the TCRdb table, and some are missing; sequencing was by immunoSEQ multiplex PCR. Here the sample spans 87,000 or so clones, about 82% being singletons. The origin of this receptor is an elderly woman in a cohort sampled during active or convalescent COVID-19. The sequenced material came from peripheral blood. V is TRBV7-9 and J is TRBJ2-5; 9 positions match TRBD2. The CDR3 DNA reads as TGTGCCAGCAGCTTATTAATAGCGGGAGTCGAGACCCAGTACTTC. Its translation: CASSLLIAGVETQYF.